The 28 T cell receptor beta chains presented below share a single source sample, sequenced in a study of OX40 agonist ivuxolimab in advanced cancers. The assay was immunoSEQ multiplex PCR, and TCRdb's table has in-frame clones only and misses some. The sample records some 40,000 clones, 83% being singletons. Sequenced material: CD4+ or CD8+ T cells sorted from blood, taken in a trial of the OX40 agonist ivuxolimab. These receptors originate from an adult with an advanced solid tumor such as melanoma, head and neck, liver or kidney cancer.

The genes are TRBV19 and TRBJ1-2, with D possibly being TRBD1 (5 bases). Trimming removed 0 bases from V and 4 bases from J, with 18 bases in between. This CDR3 spans 17 amino acids. Germline V gene sequence: CDR1 LNHDA, CDR2 SQIVND (reference sequence). As DNA, the CDR3 is TGTGCCAGTAGTATAGAGCCAACCCGGACATCGCCCTATGGCTACACCTTC. Translation gives CASSIEPTRTSPYGYTF.

CDR3 sequence reads: CASSFGQGDEQYF. The CDR3 bases are TGTGCCAGCAGCTTTGGACAGGGTGACGAGCAGTACTTC. The J gene is TRBJ2-7, the V gene TRBV7-9; 8 bases are shared with TRBD1. V dropped 3 bases and J dropped 5; count of bases not matched to a gene: 3. The CDR3 is 13 amino acids. The germline V gene has CDR1 SEHNR and CDR2 FQNEAQ (reference sequence).

This clone has a handful of counts. V usage is TRBV9 and J usage is TRBJ2-2; D uncertain. Germline-derived CDR1 and CDR2 are SGDLS and YYNGEE. The CDR3 length is 13 residues. Trimming pared 4 bases from V and 1 base from J, leaving 5 bases between. The CDR3 loop reads CASSPQNTGELFF. CDR3 coding DNA: TGTGCCAGCAGCCCCCAGAACACCGGGGAGCTGTTTTTT.

The chain couples TRBV7-9 to TRBJ1-1; no clear D. Trimming took 5 bases from V and 1 from J, leaving 8 bases between them. Per the germline V gene, CDR1 is SEHNR and CDR2 is FQNEAQ (reference sequence). The CDR3 consists of 13 residues. The CDR3 spells CASSPPGNTEAFF. CDR3 DNA sequence: TGTGCCAGCAGCCCCCCGGGGAACACTGAAGCTTTCTTT.

This clone was detected only a few times. This chain connects TRBV2 to TRBJ2-7; D is perhaps TRBD2 (6 bases). The V gene's germline CDR1 is SNHLY and CDR2 FYNNEI. The CDR3 contains 12 residues. Trimming pared 6 bases from V and 1 base from J, leaving 7 bases between. The DNA for the CDR3 is TGTGCCAGCAGGGGGGGTTCCTACGAGCAGTACTTC. Amino acids: CASRGGSYEQYF.

This rearrangement joins TRBV9 to TRBJ2-4; TRBD2 might be the D (5 bases). Per germline, CDR1 SGDLS and CDR2 YYNGEE. This CDR3 has 13 residues. V dropped 0 bases and J dropped 8 bases, with 9 bases sitting between them. The CDR3 DNA sequence: TGTGCCAGCAGCGTAGCGGGGTGGGACATTCAGTACTTC. It is translated as CASSVAGWDIQYF. The whole variable domain, filled in from reference TRBV9 and TRBJ2-4, reads DSGVTQTPKHLITATGQRVTLRCSPRSGDLSVYWYQQSLDQGLQFLIQYYNGEERAKGNILERFSAQQFPDLHSELNLSSLELGDSALYFCASSVAGWDIQYFGAGTRLSVL.

The V and J genes are TRBV28 and TRBJ2-7, with D unresolved. The CDR3 has 12 residues. The V and J ends lost 6 bases and 6 bases respectively, with 12 bases between them. CDR1 is MDHEN and CDR2 is SYDVKM in the germline V gene. The CDR3 protein is CASRSSLGEQYF. The CDR3 DNA reads TGTGCCAGCAGGAGTAGTTTGGGCGAGCAGTACTTC.

V and J are TRBV9 and TRBJ2-1; 7 nucleotides line up with TRBD2. The CDR3 spans 15 residues. Per the germline V gene, CDR1 is SGDLS and CDR2 is YYNGEE. V lost 4 bases, J lost 6 bases, and 10 bases stayed unmatched. The CDR3 DNA reads as TGTGCCAGCAGCTTAGCGGGCCACCCATTCAATGAGCAGTTCTTC. Protein product: CASSLAGHPFNEQFF.

The chain couples TRBV19 to TRBJ1-2; D uncertain. The CDR3 length is 16 residues. Trimming stripped 0 bases from V and 4 bases from J, with 15 bases between. In germline, CDR1 is LNHDA, CDR2 SQIVND (reference sequence). CDR3 coding DNA: TGTGCCAGTAGTATAGATCTATCGGGTGCCCCCTATGGCTACACCTTC. This encodes CASSIDLSGAPYGYTF.

The chain uses TRBV28 and TRBJ2-1; D call uncertain. Germline-derived CDR1 and CDR2 are MDHEN and SYDVKM. The CDR3 runs to 13 residues. V lost 8 bases and J lost 1, with 9 bases in between. In DNA form, the CDR3 reads TGTGCCAGCCGTAAACGGTCCTACAATGAGCAGTTCTTC. It is translated as CASRKRSYNEQFF.

The CDR3 here is CASSRSDRFAPLHF. The DNA for the CDR3 is TGTGCCAGCAGCAGATCCGACAGGTTCGCACCCCTCCACTTT. The chain couples TRBV5-4 to TRBJ1-6; weak D call: TRBD1 (6 bases). The CDR3 is 14 residues long. V dropped 4 bases and J dropped 11 bases, with 16 bases sitting between them. The germline CDR1 and CDR2 sequences are SGHNT and YYREEE (reference sequence).

This sequence joins TRBV27 and TRBJ2-2, with TRBD1 matching over 9 bases. This CDR3 is 16 amino acids long. Germline CDR1 reads MNHEY; CDR2 reads SMNVEV (reference sequence). The trim removed 4 bases at V and 0 bases at J, leaving 3 bases unmatched. For the CDR3, the DNA is TGTGCCAGCAGTTCGGGACAGGGCGCGAACACCGGGGAGCTGTTTTTT. The encoded protein is CASSSGQGANTGELFF.

V is TRBV9 and J is TRBJ2-2; 7 nucleotides match TRBD1. The CDR3 sequence is 15 residues long. The germline V gene has CDR1 SGDLS and CDR2 YYNGEE. V lost 0 bases and J lost 7; bases outside the gene matches: 6. CDR3 DNA sequence: TGTGCCAGCAGCGTAGAGGGGGCGCATGGCGGGGAGCTGTTTTTT. Amino acid sequence: CASSVEGAHGGELFF.

This sequence joins TRBV5-4 and TRBJ1-4; D is perhaps TRBD1 (5 bases). V was shortened by 4 bases and J by 7 bases, with 8 bases between the two germline ends. Germline CDR1 SGHNT, CDR2 YYREEE (reference sequence). This CDR3 is 12 amino acids long. CDR3 in DNA: TGTGCCAGCAGCCCCCAGGGTGAAAAACTGTTTTTT. It specifies CASSPQGEKLFF.

In its sample, this clone was seen once. CDR3 loop: CASSYSPDRAGNTIYF. CDR3 DNA sequence: TGTGCCAGCAGTTACTCCCCCGACAGGGCTGGAAACACCATATATTTT. The genes are TRBV6-5 and TRBJ1-3; TRBD1 aligns across 7 bases. There are 16 residues in the CDR3. The germline CDR1 and CDR2 sequences are MNHEY and SVGAGI. J was trimmed by 2 bases and V by 0 bases; bases with no gene match: 4.

This chain joins TRBV27 and TRBJ1-1; 7 bases fit TRBD1. With V trimmed by 5 bases and J by 4 bases, 7 bases remained unmatched. The CDR3 loop spans 14 amino acids. Per germline, CDR1 MNHEY and CDR2 SMNVEV (reference sequence). The CDR3 is CASSLRDSFTEAFF. The CDR3 coding sequence is TGTGCCAGCAGTCTCCGGGACAGCTTCACTGAAGCTTTCTTT.

This chain joins TRBV19 and TRBJ1-5; 7 bases agree with TRBD1. Germline assignment: CDR1 LNHDA and CDR2 SQIVND (reference sequence). The CDR3 spans 15 residues. Trimming cost V 5 bases and J 3 bases; bases outside gene matches: 7. CDR3 DNA: TGTGCCAGTAGTCCCCGGGACAGCGCCAATCAGCCCCAGCATTTT. Translating it yields CASSPRDSANQPQHF.

The chain is built from TRBV10-2 and TRBJ1-2; D remains unclear. The CDR3 extends over 13 amino acids. Germline lookup yields CDR1 WSHSY and CDR2 SAAADI. V was clipped by 0 bases and J by 3 bases, with 5 bases between them. The CDR3 bases are TGCGCCAGCAGTGAGTCTGGATACTATGGCTACACCTTC. It codes for CASSESGYYGYTF.

Written as DNA, the CDR3 is TGTGCCAGCAGGCGACAGGGGAACTCTAATCAGCCCCAGCATTTT. Residues: CASRRQGNSNQPQHF. This chain joins TRBV28 and TRBJ1-5; 8 nucleotides line up with TRBD1. The CDR3 is 15 amino acids. The V segment lost 6 bases and the J segment 4 bases; nucleotides outside the gene matches: 8. Per the germline V gene, CDR1 is MDHEN and CDR2 is SYDVKM.

V gene TRBV7-3 combines with J gene TRBJ1-1; a possible D gene is TRBD1 (5 bases). Germline loops: CDR1 SGHTA, CDR2 FQGTGA. Deletions cut 5 bases from V and 0 bases from J, with 16 bases between. The CDR3 covers 16 residues. In DNA, the CDR3 is TGTGCCAGCAGCCCGGTGGGGGACTCAATGAACACTGAAGCTTTCTTT. This codes for CASSPVGDSMNTEAFF. Filled out from reference TRBV7-3 and TRBJ1-1, the complete variable domain reads GAGVSQTPSNKVTEKGKYVELRCDPISGHTALYWYRQSLGQGPEFLIYFQGTGAADDSGLPNDRFFAVRPEGSVSTLKIQRTERGDSAVYLCASSPVGDSMNTEAFFGQGTRLTVV.

This sequence joins TRBV6-4 and TRBJ1-5; D unresolved. Trimming took 3 bases from V and 0 from J, leaving 6 bases between them. The CDR3 is made up of 14 amino acids. Germline-derived CDR1 and CDR2 are MRHNA and SNTAGT. This CDR3 reads CASSEAYSNQPQHF. Here the CDR3 DNA reads TGTGCCAGCAGTGAAGCGTATAGCAATCAGCCCCAGCATTTT.

The V and J genes are TRBV5-4 and TRBJ2-7, with TRBD2 matching 10 bases. Looked up from germline, CDR1 is SGHNT and CDR2 is YYREEE (reference sequence). The CDR3 runs to 16 residues. The J segment lost 2 bases and the V segment lost 2 bases, leaving 7 bases of the junction unmatched. CDR3 DNA sequence: TGTGCCAGCAGCTTCGGTAGTCTAGCGGGAGCCTACGAGCAGTACTTC. It specifies CASSFGSLAGAYEQYF.

The chain is built from TRBV6-4 and TRBJ2-7; 15 nucleotides agree with TRBD2. Per the germline V gene, CDR1 is MRHNA and CDR2 is SNTAGT. The length of the CDR3 is 18 residues. With 6 bases clipped from V and 12 bases from J, the junction kept 21 bases outside the gene matches. CDR3 protein: CASRGTSGRFRRVRARYF. The DNA of the CDR3 is TGTGCCAGCAGAGGGACTAGCGGGAGGTTCCGCCGAGTGAGGGCGCGGTACTTC.

J is TRBJ2-3 and V is TRBV2, with 11 bases that match TRBD2. CDR1 SNHLY and CDR2 FYNNEI come from the germline V gene. The ends lost 5 bases at V and 2 bases at J; junction bases unmatched: 6. The CDR3 contains 16 residues. In DNA, the CDR3 is TGTGCCAGCAGTCCGTTAGCGGGAGGGAACACAGATACGCAGTATTTT. Its protein product is CASSPLAGGNTDTQYF.

This clone was seen a handful of times. The chain joins TRBV5-1 to TRBJ1-1; D gene uncertain. This CDR3 is built from 14 residues. Germline CDR1 SGHRS, CDR2 YFSETQ. The V gene lost 4 bases and the J gene lost 0 bases, with 10 bases spanning the gap. The CDR3 sequence is CASSITEMNTEAFF. DNA for the CDR3: TGCGCCAGCAGCATAACAGAGATGAACACTGAAGCTTTCTTT.

V usage is TRBV15 and J usage is TRBJ2-1; D gene unclear. Germline V gene lookup returns CDR1 LNHNV and CDR2 YYDKDF (reference sequence). The V and J ends lost 7 bases and 0 bases respectively, with 10 bases between them. This CDR3 has 14 residues. CDR3 DNA: TGTGCCACCATCTTGACCAGCTCCTACAATGAGCAGTTCTTC. Translated, it gives CATILTSSYNEQFF.

This chain's CDR3 is CASSVGPGGSYEAFF. CDR3 DNA: TGTGCCAGCAGCGTAGGTCCAGGGGGCTCCTATGAAGCTTTCTTT. V usage is TRBV9 and J usage is TRBJ1-1, with 8 bases identical to TRBD1. Germline assignment: CDR1 SGDLS and CDR2 YYNGEE. CDR3 length: 15 amino acids. The trim removed 0 bases at V and 7 bases at J, leaving 8 bases unmatched.

The chain joins TRBV27 to TRBJ2-1, with 8 bases aligning to TRBD2. V gave up 2 bases and J gave up 7 bases; unmatched junction bases: 7. The CDR3 length is 15 residues. Germline loops: CDR1 MNHEY, CDR2 SMNVEV (reference sequence). The CDR3 region has the DNA TGTGCCAGCAGTTTACGTCTAGCGGGCCTGAATGAGCAGTTCTTC. Residues: CASSLRLAGLNEQFF.